The 30 T cell receptor beta chains given below trace back to one sample, sequenced in a study of identical twins. A single record per CDR3 protein comes from TCRdb applying MiXCR to the 5' RACE reads. Here the sample spans about 240,000 distinct CDR3 sequences, 10% being singletons. The sequenced material came from memory T cells sorted from blood. All receptors derive from a man in his fifties or sixties in good health.

CDR3 in amino acids: CASSPRISTGRLESSPLHF. The CDR3 bases are TGTGCCAGCAGCCCCCGTATTTCGACAGGGAGGTTGGAGAGTTCACCCCTCCACTTT. V usage is TRBV7-6 and J usage is TRBJ1-6; 7 bases agree with TRBD1. The CDR3 has 19 amino acids. With V trimmed by 5 bases and J by 9 bases, 22 bases remained unmatched. Germline CDR1 reads SGHVS; CDR2 reads FNYEAQ.

This clonotype was seen ten or more times. The chain uses TRBV6-1 and TRBJ2-5; D may be TRBD1 (5 bases). V gave up 4 bases and J gave up 5 bases, with 11 bases separating them. The V gene's germline CDR1 is MNHNS and CDR2 SASEGT. CDR3 length: 13 residues. This CDR3 reads CASSGQGSETQYF. The CDR3 nucleotides are TGTGCCAGCAGTGGGCAGGGCAGCGAGACCCAGTACTTC.

The J gene is TRBJ1-2, the V gene TRBV5-4; TRBD1 matches at 11 bases. The V and J ends lost 3 bases and 6 bases, in that order; junction bases with no gene match: 13. Germline V lookup: CDR1 SGHNT, CDR2 YYREEE (reference sequence). The CDR3 runs 17 residues. The CDR3 DNA reads TGTGCCAGCAGCTCCGACCTTTTGCGGACAGGGGGCAATGGCTACACCTTC. It specifies CASSSDLLRTGGNGYTF.

The CDR3 here is CASSVEGRRNSPLHF. For the CDR3, the DNA is TGTGCCAGCAGCGTAGAGGGACGTCGTAATTCACCCCTCCACTTT. The J gene is TRBJ1-6, the V gene TRBV9, with D maybe TRBD1 (5 bases). CDR1 SGDLS and CDR2 YYNGEE come from the germline V gene. The CDR3 sequence is 15 residues long. Trimming removed 0 bases at V and 6 bases at J, with 10 bases between.

V usage is TRBV20-1 and J usage is TRBJ2-1; 11 bases line up with TRBD2. V shed 1 base, J shed 8 bases, and the junction held 4 bases outside the gene matches. The CDR3 consists of 14 residues. Germline CDR1 is DFQATT and CDR2 is SNEGSKA (reference sequence). Here the CDR3 reads CSARASGRRYEQFF. The CDR3 nucleotides read TGCAGTGCTAGAGCTAGCGGGAGGCGCTATGAGCAGTTCTTC.

The J gene is TRBJ2-3, the V gene TRBV18; TRBD2 aligns across 8 bases. J gave up 2 bases and V 7 bases, and 8 bases lay outside the gene matches. Germline CDR1 and CDR2: KGHSH and LQKENI. CDR3 size: 15 residues. The CDR3 DNA follows: TGTGCCAGCTGCCCGACTAGCGAGCCCACAGATACGCAGTATTTT. This gives the protein CASCPTSEPTDTQYF.

This clonotype was seen only once. A much larger clone lies a single base off, so this may be a read error. The J gene is TRBJ1-2, the V gene TRBV7-2; 7 bases are shared with TRBD1. In germline, CDR1 is SGHTA, CDR2 FQGNSA. This CDR3 has 15 residues. The CDR3 here is CASSLGQGSDYGYAF. Written as DNA, the CDR3 is TGTGCCAGCAGCTTAGGACAGGGTTCGGACTATGGCTACGCCTTC.

A few counts support this clonotype. The gene calls are TRBV6-1 and TRBJ1-2, with D possibly TRBD1 on 5 matching bases. Trimming took off 6 bases at V and 5 bases at J, with 19 bases between the two ends. Germline V gives CDR1 MNHNS, CDR2 SASEGT. CDR3 length equals 15 residues. The CDR3 reads CASSPQGQGTYGYTF. The CDR3 DNA reads TGTGCCAGCAGCCCCCAAGGTCAGGGCACGTATGGCTACACCTTC.

This clonotype has a count of ten or more. One end of the junction does not line up with germline, which may come from a read error. This chain uses TRBV7-7 with TRBJ2-1, with TRBD2 identical over 7 bases. Germline V gene data show CDR1 as SSHAT and CDR2 as FNYEAQ (reference sequence). The CDR3 totals 13 residues. The chain's CDR3 is CASSSVRGDEQFF. The CDR3 nucleotides are TGTGCTAGCAGCTCCGTCCGGGGGGATGAGCAGTTCTTC.

This clonotype has a count of ten or more. The J gene is TRBJ1-6, the V gene TRBV12-3 or TRBV12-4, with 7 bases matching TRBD1. The V and J ends lost 6 bases and 7 bases, in that order; junction bases with no gene match: 6. The CDR3 has 14 residues. CDR3 sequence reads: CASRQGTGNSPLHF. The CDR3 DNA follows: TGTGCCAGCAGACAGGGGACGGGAAATTCACCCCTCCACTTT.

This chain links TRBV5-1 with TRBJ2-6, with TRBD1 identical over 8 bases. CDR3 length: 18 amino acids. Trimming at V came to 2 bases and at J to 0 bases, leaving 7 bases not matched to a gene. CDR1 is SGHRS and CDR2 is YFSETQ in the germline V gene. As DNA, the CDR3 is TGCGCCAGCAGCTTCCTGACAGGGGCCCTCTCTGGGGCCAACGTCCTGACTTTC. It codes for CASSFLTGALSGANVLTF. The full variable domain, in which reference TRBV5-1 and TRBJ2-6 provide the parts outside the CDR3, is KAGVTQTPRYLIKTRGQQVTLSCSPISGHRSVSWYQQTPGQGLQFLFEYFSETQRNKGNFPGRFSGRQFSNSRSEMNVSTLELGDSALYLCASSFLTGALSGANVLTFGAGSRLTVL.

The chain couples TRBV3-1 to TRBJ2-1; D gene unclear. With 2 bases removed from V and 4 bases from J, the gap between germline ends came to 3 bases. CDR3 length: 12 residues. CDR1 and CDR2 (germline): LGHDT, YNNKEL (reference sequence). DNA for the CDR3: TGTGCCAGCAGCCAACCATACAATGAGCAGTTCTTC. Amino acids: CASSQPYNEQFF.

V and J are TRBV7-2 and TRBJ2-5; no definite D call. Trimming shortened V by 5 bases and J by 4 bases, and 14 bases separated the two germline ends. Germline V gene data show CDR1 as SGHTA and CDR2 as FQGNSA. This CDR3 region has 14 residues. For the CDR3, the DNA is TGTGCCAGCAGCCCCCCGGGTCCGACAGAGACCCAGTACTTC. It specifies CASSPPGPTETQYF.

The chain uses TRBV7-9 and TRBJ1-2; D unclear. The germline V gene encodes CDR1 SEHNR and CDR2 FQNEAQ (reference sequence). The ends were cut back, 1 base at V and 8 bases at J, with 8 bases in the middle. CDR3 length: 12 residues. The DNA for the CDR3 is TGTGCCAGCAGCTTAGAGGCCAGCGGCTACACCTTC. Its protein product is CASSLEASGYTF.

This clonotype came up many times. This sequence joins TRBV6-5 and TRBJ2-1; 13 nucleotides line up with TRBD2. V lost 6 bases and J lost 0; bases outside the gene matches: 5. CDR1 is MNHEY, CDR2 SVGAGI, per germline. CDR3 length: 17 residues. In DNA, the CDR3 is TGTGCCAGCAGCCGCACTAGCGGGGGGGCCTCCTACAATGAGCAGTTCTTC. This codes for CASSRTSGGASYNEQFF.

This clonotype was counted ten times or more. The chain couples TRBV6-5 to TRBJ2-3; D may be TRBD1 (5 bases). V gave up 3 bases and J gave up 4 bases, with 20 bases separating them. The germline gives CDR1 MNHEY, CDR2 SVGAGI. CDR3 size: 17 residues. This chain's CDR3 is CASSYKSGMGHSDTQYF. The CDR3 nucleotides read TGTGCCAGCAGTTATAAGTCAGGGATGGGTCATTCAGATACGCAGTATTTT.

This clonotype has a handful of counts. The rearrangement joins TRBV20-1 to TRBJ1-2; the match to TRBD1 covers 9 bases. CDR1 is DFQATT and CDR2 is SNEGSKA in the germline V gene (reference sequence). With 6 bases clipped from V and 0 bases from J, the junction kept 5 bases outside the gene matches. This CDR3 region has 14 residues. CDR3 amino acids: CSAERTGANYGYTF. CDR3 DNA sequence: TGCAGTGCGGAGCGGACAGGGGCTAACTATGGCTACACCTTC.

Only a few counts were recorded for this clonotype. This CDR3 reads CASSYTNYEQYF. As DNA, the CDR3 is TGTGCCAGCAGCTACACCAACTACGAGCAGTACTTC. The chain combines TRBV7-9 with TRBJ2-7, with D unresolved. Trimming pared 4 bases from V and 3 bases from J, leaving 7 bases between. In germline, CDR1 is SEHNR, CDR2 FQNEAQ (reference sequence). This CDR3 region has 12 residues.

The V and J genes are TRBV4-3 and TRBJ2-5, with TRBD1 as a possible D gene (6 bases). Between the trimmed V and J ends, which lost 4 bases and 1 base, there was a span of 16 bases. Germline V gene data show CDR1 as LGHNA and CDR2 as YSLEER. The CDR3 runs 16 residues. CDR3 DNA sequence: TGCGCCAGCAGCCGCTCACAGGGCCCAACCCAAGAGACCCAGTACTTC. Translated: CASSRSQGPTQETQYF.

This clonotype was recorded at least ten times. The chain has TRBV7-2 and TRBJ1-4; D is unclear. V was pared by 1 base and J by 7 bases, with 4 bases between. The CDR3 loop spans 12 amino acids. The V gene's germline CDR1 is SGHTA and CDR2 FQGNSA. CDR3 coding DNA: TGTGCCAGCAGCTTAGTTGGTGAAAAACTGTTTTTT. Its protein product is CASSLVGEKLFF.

This clonotype was counted ten times or more. The J gene is TRBJ1-2, the V gene TRBV4-1; D ambiguous. The CDR3 contains 14 residues. Germline V gene data show CDR1 as MGHRA and CDR2 as YSYEKL. Trimming shortened V by 0 bases and J by 2 bases, and 7 bases separated the two germline ends. Here the CDR3 reads CASSQDLRNYGYTF. The CDR3 DNA reads as TGCGCCAGCAGCCAAGATCTCCGGAACTATGGCTACACCTTC.

As for this clonotype: This may arise from a read error, as a much more abundant clone is one base away. The chain employs TRBV12-3 or TRBV12-4 and TRBJ2-7, with 13 bases that match TRBD2. The CDR3 is 15 amino acids. CDR3 region: CAISYGTSGTYEQYF. The CDR3 DNA follows: TGTGCCATCAGTTATGGGACTAGCGGGACCTACGAGCAGTACTTC.

Details on this clonotype: Possible read error: a much larger clone is one base away. Here the CDR3 omits its conserved ending phenylalanine or tryptophan, so a read error is the likely source. V gene TRBV5-1 combines with J gene TRBJ2-4, with a weak D call TRBD2 (6 bases). Trimming took off 3 bases at V and 8 bases at J, with 21 bases between the two ends. CDR3 length: 16 residues. CDR1 and CDR2 (germline): SGHRS, YFSETQ. The chain's CDR3 is CASSWEYSGGGDIQYY. The CDR3 coding sequence is TGCGCCAGCAGCTGGGAGTATAGCGGAGGCGGGGACATTCAGTACTAC.

V is TRBV20-1 and J is TRBJ2-7; 7 bases match TRBD1. This CDR3 is built from 15 residues. Germline V lookup: CDR1 DFQATT, CDR2 SNEGSKA (reference sequence). V shed 1 base, J shed 5 bases, and the junction held 11 bases outside the gene matches. CDR3 residues: CSARGTGTGVHEQYF. Written as DNA, the CDR3 is TGCAGTGCTAGAGGTACAGGAACAGGGGTCCACGAGCAGTACTTC.

This clonotype was recorded many times. V usage is TRBV7-2 and J usage is TRBJ2-7; 7 bases are shared with TRBD2. The CDR3 is 14 amino acids. The germline CDR1 and CDR2 sequences are SGHTA and FQGNSA. V lost 1 base, J lost 7 bases, and 7 bases stayed unmatched. CDR3 amino acids: CASSLEGLVSEQYF. As DNA, the CDR3 is TGTGCCAGCAGCTTAGAAGGACTAGTATCTGAGCAGTACTTC.

The chain recombines TRBV7-2 with TRBJ1-4; D gene uncertain. V was trimmed by 6 bases and J by 2 bases, leaving 13 bases between them. Germline V gene lookup returns CDR1 SGHTA and CDR2 FQGNSA. There are 15 residues in the CDR3. In nucleotides, the CDR3 is TGTGCCAGCAGACGTCAATCCTTTACTAATGAAAAACTGTTTTTT. It codes for CASRRQSFTNEKLFF.

This clonotype was recorded once. This chain uses TRBV19 with TRBJ2-2; the match to TRBD1 covers 12 bases. The junction had 10 bases not matched to a gene; V was cut back by 5 bases and J by 0 bases. CDR3 length: 19 amino acids. Germline loops: CDR1 LNHDA, CDR2 SQIVND (reference sequence). The CDR3 nucleotides are TGTGCCAGTAGTTTCGGGACAGGGGGCACTCTGGCGAACACCGGGGAGCTGTTTTTT. It yields the protein CASSFGTGGTLANTGELFF.

This clonotype was recorded a few times. The chain recombines TRBV6-2 or TRBV6-3 with TRBJ1-1; 9 positions agree with TRBD1. There are 14 residues in the CDR3. V lost 7 bases to trimming and J lost 0 bases; unmatched junction nucleotides: 3. The germline V gene has CDR1 MNHEY and CDR2 SVGEGT. The CDR3 DNA reads TGTGCCAGCAAACGACAGGGGGTGAACACTGAAGCTTTCTTT. Protein product: CASKRQGVNTEAFF.

This clonotype was seen ten or more times. The chain carries TRBV20-1 and TRBJ1-2; D is uncertain. CDR3 length: 13 residues. V shed 3 bases and J shed 0 bases, with 8 bases lying between them. The germline gives CDR1 DFQATT, CDR2 SNEGSKA (reference sequence). The CDR3 here is CSAREQTNYGYTF. DNA of the CDR3: TGCAGTGCTAGGGAACAGACTAACTATGGCTACACCTTC.

This clonotype was counted ten times or more. The chain carries TRBV7-2 and TRBJ2-7; D might be TRBD1 (6 bases). Germline V gene data show CDR1 as SGHTA and CDR2 as FQGNSA. The CDR3 has 15 amino acids. Deletions cut 4 bases from V and 0 bases from J, with 13 bases between. CDR3 sequence (DNA): TGTGCCAGCAGCTACCGAAGGACAGTCTCCTACGAGCAGTACTTC. This encodes CASSYRRTVSYEQYF.